Listed here are 14 T cell receptor beta chains from one sample, sequenced in a study of blood T cell repertoires in COVID-19. Generated by immunoSEQ multiplex PCR, the TCRdb table keeps only in-frame clones and is missing some. The table has approximately 210,000 clones, 89% seen once. Sequenced input: PBMCs or T cells enriched from blood (not recorded which). The source is a woman aged 18-29 years who had recovered from COVID-19.

This clone appeared once. The chain employs TRBV28 and TRBJ2-7; 9 bases fit TRBD2. CDR1 is MDHEN, CDR2 SYDVKM, per germline. After removal of 5 bases from V and 3 bases from J, the junction contained 11 bases not matched to a gene. The CDR3 is 16 amino acids. This chain's CDR3 is CASSRDSGGKLYEQYF. The CDR3 DNA sequence: TGTGCCAGCAGTCGAGATAGCGGGGGAAAACTCTACGAGCAGTACTTC.

The V gene is TRBV2, the J gene TRBJ2-3; D uncertain. Germline CDR1 SNHLY, CDR2 FYNNEI. V lost 7 bases to trimming and J lost 0 bases, with 14 bases between them. This CDR3 has 15 residues. DNA of the CDR3: TGTGCCAGCACCCTGATGCCTACGAGCACAGATACGCAGTATTTT. Its protein is CASTLMPTSTDTQYF.

V usage is TRBV7-3 and J usage is TRBJ2-5; 10 positions match TRBD2. The CDR3 is 15 amino acids. J gave up 5 bases and V 5 bases, and 8 bases lay outside the gene matches. The germline V gene has CDR1 SGHTA and CDR2 FQGTGA. Written as DNA, the CDR3 is TGTGCCAGCAGCCCTCAGCGGGGGGGCCTGGAGACCCAGTACTTC. Translating it yields CASSPQRGGLETQYF.

In its sample, this clone was seen once. V and J are TRBV7-9 and TRBJ2-1; D is perhaps TRBD1 (5 bases). V lost 8 bases and J 7 bases, leaving 9 bases between the germline ends. Germline CDR1 is SEHNR and CDR2 is FQNEAQ (reference sequence). The CDR3 has 11 amino acids. CDR3 bases: TGTGCCAGCGGTCAGGGAAATGAGCAGTTCTTC. As protein: CASGQGNEQFF. Together with reference TRBV7-9 and TRBJ2-1, the CDR3 gives the full variable domain: DTGVSQNPRHKITKRGQNVTFRCDPISEHNRLYWYRQTLGQGPEFLTYFQNEAQLEKSRLLSDRFSAERPKGSFSTLEIQRTEQGDSAMYLCASGQGNEQFFGPGTRLTVL.

J is TRBJ1-4 and V is TRBV5-6; the D is unclear. The CDR3 consists of 14 residues. The V and J ends lost 4 bases and 8 bases respectively, with 15 bases between them. Germline CDR1 SGHDT, CDR2 YYEEEE. The CDR3: CASSRREGIEKLFF. The DNA for the CDR3 is TGTGCCAGCAGCCGACGGGAGGGTATAGAAAAACTGTTTTTT.

The chain joins TRBV11-2 to TRBJ2-1; 8 bases match TRBD1. The CDR3 has 20 residues. V dropped 0 bases and J dropped 6; count of bases not matched to a gene: 19. Germline V gene lookup returns CDR1 SGHAT and CDR2 FQNNGV. CDR3 coding DNA: TGTGCCAGCAGCTTAGAGTCGCAGGGGGCTACCTCCTCCCTAGCCAATGAGCAGTTCTTC. Translated: CASSLESQGATSSLANEQFF.

The chain uses TRBV12-3 or TRBV12-4 and TRBJ1-5; D not certain. The CDR3 is 12 residues long. The V and J ends lost 3 bases and 2 bases respectively, with 2 bases between them. The CDR3 DNA sequence: TGTGCCAGCAGTTTCGGCAATCAGCCCCAGCATTTT. Encoded protein: CASSFGNQPQHF.

This clone was found once. The DNA for the CDR3 is TGTGCCAGCAGCCCCGTTAGCGGGGGGCTCTCCTACGAGCAGTACTTC. Protein: CASSPVSGGLSYEQYF. The chain joins TRBV11-2 to TRBJ2-7, with TRBD2 matching over 10 bases. The CDR3 extends over 16 amino acids. The V and J ends lost 5 bases and 0 bases, in that order; junction bases with no gene match: 7. The V gene's germline CDR1 is SGHAT and CDR2 FQNNGV.

The chain employs TRBV7-9 and TRBJ2-2; D unclear. Germline V gene lookup returns CDR1 SEHNR and CDR2 FQNEAQ (reference sequence). The germline V and J ends were trimmed by 0 bases and 5 bases, with 4 bases remaining between them. The CDR3 runs 13 residues. The CDR3 reads CASSLAGTGELFF. The CDR3 DNA is TGTGCCAGCAGCTTAGCCGGGACCGGGGAGCTGTTTTTT.

The count of this clone is one. The chain has TRBV7-9 and TRBJ2-3, with a tentative D call TRBD2 (7 bases). The germline V and J ends were trimmed by 4 bases and 0 bases, with 20 bases remaining between them. The CDR3 has 18 amino acids. Germline V gene sequence: CDR1 SEHNR, CDR2 FQNEAQ (reference sequence). The CDR3 bases are TGTGCCAGCAGCTCCGGCTCGGGGGGCCTCCAGAGCACAGATACGCAGTATTTT. Protein sequence: CASSSGSGGLQSTDTQYF.

The V gene is TRBV9, the J gene TRBJ2-7; TRBD1 agrees at 8 bases. Trimming at V came to 0 bases and at J to 6 bases, leaving 5 bases not matched to a gene. The CDR3 covers 14 residues. Germline V gene lookup returns CDR1 SGDLS and CDR2 YYNGEE. Here the CDR3 reads CASSVEDRVGEQYF. CDR3 sequence (DNA): TGTGCCAGCAGCGTAGAGGACAGGGTCGGCGAGCAGTACTTC.

This chain joins TRBV28 and TRBJ2-6; D remains ambiguous. Germline V lookup: CDR1 MDHEN, CDR2 SYDVKM. V lost 4 bases, J lost 0 bases, and 7 bases lay in between. This CDR3 spans 15 amino acids. CDR3 coding DNA: TGTGCCAGCAGTTCCCTTTACTCTGGGGCCAACGTCCTGACTTTC. Its protein product is CASSSLYSGANVLTF.

With respect to this clone: Different DNA sequences within this sample yield the same CDR3. The rearrangement uses TRBV5-1 and TRBJ1-2, with a possible D match to TRBD1 (5 bases). V was shortened by 2 bases and J by 3 bases, with 8 bases between the two germline ends. Germline CDR1 reads SGHRS; CDR2 reads YFSETQ. CDR3 length: 13 residues. CDR3 DNA: TGCGCCAGCAGCTTCGGGGGGGACTATGGCTACACCTTC. Translated: CASSFGGDYGYTF.

A few counts support this clone. The CDR3 region is CASSELGGYNEKLFF. The CDR3, as DNA: TGTGCCAGCAGTGAGCTGGGAGGGTATAATGAAAAACTGTTTTTT. The chain employs TRBV2 and TRBJ1-4; no clear D gene. CDR1 and CDR2 (germline): SNHLY, FYNNEI. V lost 3 bases, J lost 4 bases, and 12 bases lay in between. This CDR3 is 15 amino acids long.